A single sample is the source of the 18 T cell receptor beta chains below, sequenced in a study of blood T cell repertoires in COVID-19. Clones were read by immunoSEQ multiplex PCR, and TCRdb kept only the in-frame ones, dropping some. Among some 180,000 clones listed, approximately 80% were seen once. Material for sequencing was peripheral blood. The receptor source for this set is a woman aged 40 to 50 with COVID-19, enrolled during active disease.

The chain joins TRBV2 to TRBJ2-1, with D unresolved. The ends were cut back, 0 bases at V and 8 bases at J, with 8 bases in the middle. The germline V gene has CDR1 SNHLY and CDR2 FYNNEI. The CDR3 consists of 13 residues. CDR3 residues: CASSEALGDEQFF. The CDR3 nucleotides are TGTGCCAGCAGTGAAGCGCTAGGCGATGAGCAGTTCTTC.

The DNA of the CDR3 is TGTGCCAGCAGCCTCACGGGAGGGTCAGGGAATGAGCAGTTCTTC. Its translation: CASSLTGGSGNEQFF. J is TRBJ2-1 and V is TRBV6-5, with 8 nucleotides matching TRBD2. The CDR3 is 15 amino acids. V lost 6 bases and J lost 7; bases outside the gene matches: 11. The germline CDR1 and CDR2 sequences are MNHEY and SVGAGI.

V and J are TRBV6-5 and TRBJ2-7; D is perhaps TRBD2 (5 bases). The CDR3 has 14 amino acids. Germline CDR1 is MNHEY and CDR2 is SVGAGI. V lost 2 bases and J lost 6, with 14 bases in between. DNA of the CDR3: TGTGCCAGCAGTTACCGATCCATACGGGGCGAGCAGTACTTC. Protein sequence: CASSYRSIRGEQYF.

The table lists this clone with a few counts. This sequence joins TRBV28 and TRBJ2-3, with 10 bases identical to TRBD1. V dropped 4 bases and J dropped 4; count of bases not matched to a gene: 8. The CDR3 consists of 16 residues. Germline-derived CDR1 and CDR2 are MDHEN and SYDVKM. The CDR3 protein is CASSSTGGASADTQYF. CDR3 bases: TGTGCCAGCAGTTCGACAGGGGGCGCGTCTGCAGATACGCAGTATTTT.

This clone appeared a few times. The chain is built from TRBV7-9 and TRBJ2-1; TRBD2 might be the D (6 bases). The V gene's germline CDR1 is SEHNR and CDR2 FQNEAQ (reference sequence). V lost 3 bases to trimming and J lost 8 bases, with 11 bases between them. The CDR3 sequence is 13 residues long. CDR3 sequence: CASSFTSTDEQFF. The CDR3 nucleotides are TGTGCCAGCAGCTTCACTAGCACCGATGAGCAGTTCTTC.

This clone was seen once. The gene calls are TRBV11-2 and TRBJ2-7; D is unclear. The V end lost 1 base, the J end lost 4 bases, and 8 bases lay between the germline ends. The germline CDR1 and CDR2 sequences are SGHAT and FQNNGV. CDR3 size: 13 residues. Here the CDR3 reads CASSLGQRYEQYV. CDR3 coding DNA: TGTGCCAGCAGCTTAGGGCAGCGATACGAGCAGTACGTC.

The V gene is TRBV30, the J gene TRBJ2-2; 11 bases line up with TRBD1. CDR1 is GTSNPN and CDR2 is SVGIG in the germline V gene (reference sequence). J gave up 8 bases and V 3 bases, and 5 bases lay outside the gene matches. This CDR3 has 14 amino acids. The CDR3 sequence is CAWRRTGGTGELFF. The CDR3 DNA reads TGTGCCTGGAGGCGGACAGGGGGCACGGGGGAGCTGTTTTTT.

The gene calls are TRBV7-2 and TRBJ2-5; D gene ambiguous. Deletions cut 3 bases from V and 1 base from J, with 9 bases between. Germline V gene data show CDR1 as SGHTA and CDR2 as FQGNSA. CDR3 size: 14 residues. CDR3 protein: CASSFDTSQETQYF. The CDR3 nucleotides are TGTGCCAGCAGCTTCGACACGTCCCAAGAGACCCAGTACTTC. The full variable domain, with the rest looked up from reference TRBV7-2 and TRBJ2-5, is GAGVSQSPSNKVTEKGKDVELRCDPISGHTALYWYRQSLGQGLEFLIYFQGNSAPDKSGLPSDRFSAERTGGSVSTLTIQRTQQEDSAVYLCASSFDTSQETQYFGPGTRLLVL.

This sequence joins TRBV11-3 and TRBJ2-6, with unresolved D. Trimming took off 7 bases at V and 0 bases at J, with 16 bases between the two ends. The CDR3 length is 17 residues. CDR1 is SGHNT, CDR2 YENEEA, per germline. This CDR3 reads CASTLTNPRSGANVLTF. The CDR3 DNA follows: TGTGCCAGCACCCTCACTAACCCGCGCTCTGGGGCCAACGTCCTGACTTTC.

The chain combines TRBV7-9 with TRBJ1-1; D remains ambiguous. In germline, CDR1 is SEHNR, CDR2 FQNEAQ (reference sequence). V was cut by 3 bases and J by 5 bases, with 7 bases left in between. The CDR3 covers 12 residues. The CDR3 protein is CASSLHGTEAFF. The CDR3 DNA follows: TGTGCCAGCAGCTTGCACGGGACTGAAGCTTTCTTT.

The rearrangement uses TRBV28 and TRBJ1-4, with a tentative D call TRBD1 (6 bases). V gave up 10 bases and J gave up 6 bases, with 24 bases separating them. Germline CDR1 MDHEN, CDR2 SYDVKM. The length of the CDR3 is 16 residues. CDR3 nucleotides: TGTGCCACCAGCTCTTGGGGGCCGGGGATGGATGAAAAACTGTTTTTT. Its protein product is CATSSWGPGMDEKLFF. The whole variable domain, filled in from reference TRBV28 and TRBJ1-4, reads DVKVTQSSRYLVKRTGEKVFLECVQDMDHENMFWYRQDPGLGLRLIYFSYDVKMKEKGDIPEGYSVSREKKERFSLILESASTNQTSMYLCATSSWGPGMDEKLFFGSGTQLSVL.

The chain recombines TRBV19 with TRBJ1-2; the match to TRBD1 covers 7 bases. The CDR3 spans 14 residues. The V gene end was trimmed by 5 bases and the J gene end by 5 bases; junction bases not matched to a gene: 8. Germline V CDR1 and CDR2: LNHDA, SQIVND (reference sequence). The CDR3, as DNA: TGTGCCAGTAGTGGGGTCGGGACAGCGTATGGCTACACCTTC. Its translation is CASSGVGTAYGYTF.

CDR3 amino acids: CATSAAGGTEQYF. The CDR3 DNA is TGTGCCACCAGTGCGGCAGGGGGGACCGAGCAGTACTTC. The chain joins TRBV24-1 to TRBJ2-7, with a tentative D call TRBD1 (7 bases). The CDR3 is made up of 13 amino acids. CDR1 is KGHDR and CDR2 is SFDVKD in the germline V gene. V was cut by 5 bases and J by 6 bases, with 13 bases left in between.

CDR3 in amino acids: CASSRDRVHSTDTQYF. CDR3 nucleotides: TGTGCCAGCAGCCGGGACAGGGTCCATAGCACAGATACGCAGTATTTT. The gene calls are TRBV5-4 and TRBJ2-3; 9 bases agree with TRBD1. The CDR3 has 16 amino acids. Germline assignment: CDR1 SGHNT and CDR2 YYREEE (reference sequence). V trimming: 4 bases; J trimming: 0 bases; junction bases outside the gene matches: 6.

This chain joins TRBV5-4 and TRBJ2-1; 11 bases are a match to TRBD2. Germline V gives CDR1 SGHNT, CDR2 YYREEE (reference sequence). Trimming removed 3 bases from V and 4 bases from J; junction bases left unmatched: 9. The CDR3 runs to 17 residues. As DNA, the CDR3 is TGTGCCAGCAGCTCCCCGGGACTAGCGGATGGATACAATGAGCAGTTCTTC. Encoded protein: CASSSPGLADGYNEQFF.

This clone was seen more than once but under ten times. Mismatch with germline at one junction end may stem from a read error. This chain uses TRBV18 with TRBJ2-2, with D perhaps matching TRBD2 (6 bases). This CDR3 region has 13 residues. The germline V gene has CDR1 KGHSH and CDR2 LQKENI. CDR3: CASSPRRSGGLFF. For the CDR3, the DNA is TGTGCCAGCTCACCAAGGAGGTCCGGGGGGCTGTTTTTT.

The V call is TRBV9, the J call TRBJ2-1, with a possible D match to TRBD1 (6 bases). CDR1 and CDR2 (germline): SGDLS, YYNGEE. Trimming took 3 bases from V and 5 from J, leaving 21 bases between them. The CDR3 runs to 17 residues. The CDR3 here is CASSAEAGEPGDNEQFF. The DNA of the CDR3 is TGTGCCAGCAGCGCCGAGGCCGGGGAGCCAGGGGACAATGAGCAGTTCTTC.

The rearrangement links TRBV9 to TRBJ1-6, with no clear D. The CDR3 runs to 12 residues. Germline V CDR1 and CDR2: SGDLS, YYNGEE. With 7 bases removed from V and 8 bases from J, the gap between germline ends came to 10 bases. CDR3 coding DNA: TGTGCCAGCCGGGGTGGGGATTCACCCCTCCACTTT. Amino acid sequence: CASRGGDSPLHF. Combining the CDR3 with reference TRBV9 and TRBJ1-6 gives the whole variable domain DSGVTQTPKHLITATGQRVTLRCSPRSGDLSVYWYQQSLDQGLQFLIQYYNGEERAKGNILERFSAQQFPDLHSELNLSSLELGDSALYFCASRGGDSPLHFGNGTRLTVT.